This T cell receptor (beta chain) was sequenced during a study of cytomegalovirus exposure and HLA in healthy donors. Study conclusions and caveats: As a later analysis showed, a missense DCLRE1C variant was linked to trimming of TCR beta V- and J-genes. When the data were analyzed later, several of the most significant clusters appeared to be linked to common viral pathogens. Reported results showed that the classifier diagnosed cytomegalovirus status with high specificity and sensitivity. It was taken for granted in presence/absence analyses that sequencing depth across donors was roughly uniform.

Concerning this clone: Its target is unknown.

The primer mix had 60 Vbeta and 13 Jbeta primers. TCRdb's copy holds only in-frame clones and misses some; the assay was immunoSEQ multiplex PCR. The sample lists around 130,000 clones; 73% were seen once. Germline-derived CDR1 and CDR2 are MNHEY and SMNVEV (reference sequence). This CDR3 has 14 amino acids. J was trimmed by 2 bases and V by 6 bases; bases with no gene match: 6. The chain joins TRBV27 to TRBJ1-2, with 7 bases fitting TRBD1. The specimen sequenced was PBMCs. The sequence was obtained from a woman aged 40 to 49 in good health and CMV-seropositive. The CDR3 loop reads CASSMTGLNYGYTF. The CDR3 DNA reads as TGTGCCAGCAGCATGACAGGGTTAAACTATGGCTACACCTTC.